The 11 T cell receptor beta chains presented below share a single source sample, sequenced in a study of blood T cell repertoires in COVID-19. The assay was immunoSEQ multiplex PCR, and TCRdb's table has in-frame clones only and misses some. Found here are over 200,000 clones, 81% of them singletons; the top ten hold about 8.9%. What was sequenced was PBMCs or T cells enriched from blood (not recorded which). These receptors came from a woman aged 50 to 60 with acute COVID-19.

V and J are TRBV7-2 and TRBJ2-7, with 11 bases identical to TRBD2. In germline, CDR1 is SGHTA, CDR2 FQGNSA. The CDR3 consists of 15 residues. J gave up 2 bases and V 5 bases, and 5 bases lay outside the gene matches. This chain's CDR3 is CASSVSSGGTYEQYF. For the CDR3, the DNA is TGTGCCAGCAGCGTATCTAGCGGGGGGACCTACGAGCAGTACTTC.

This sequence joins TRBV27 and TRBJ2-2; the match to TRBD1 covers 7 bases. After removal of 3 bases from V and 0 bases from J, the junction contained 1 base not matched to a gene. Germline V gives CDR1 MNHEY, CDR2 SMNVEV (reference sequence). The CDR3 contains 15 residues. The CDR3 loop is CASSFTGANTGELFF. CDR3 coding DNA: TGTGCCAGCAGTTTCACAGGGGCGAACACCGGGGAGCTGTTTTTT.

The chain couples TRBV7-2 to TRBJ2-3, with D possibly matching TRBD2 (5 bases). This CDR3 is built from 16 residues. Germline V gene lookup returns CDR1 SGHTA and CDR2 FQGNSA. V was cut by 5 bases and J by 0 bases, with 15 bases left in between. Here the CDR3 DNA reads TGTGCCAGCAGCCTCCTTAGCGTAACTAGCACAGATACGCAGTATTTT. Translated: CASSLLSVTSTDTQYF.

The CDR3 nucleotides are TGTGCCAGCGGCCCTGGGGGGGGGTGGTACGAGCAGTACTTC. It encodes CASGPGGGWYEQYF. This chain joins TRBV28 and TRBJ2-7; 7 bases fit TRBD2. CDR3 length equals 14 residues. Unmatched junction bases numbered 11, after V lost 8 bases and J lost 4 bases. CDR1 and CDR2 (germline): MDHEN, SYDVKM.

This clone showed up just a few times. The chain carries TRBV24-1 and TRBJ2-1; 12 positions agree with TRBD2. The V gene's germline CDR1 is KGHDR and CDR2 SFDVKD. V lost 3 bases and J lost 7; bases outside the gene matches: 9. The CDR3 length is 17 residues. The CDR3 spells CATSDQRTSGTGNEQFF. CDR3 bases: TGTGCCACCAGTGATCAGCGGACTAGCGGGACCGGGAATGAGCAGTTCTTC.

The chain employs TRBV18 and TRBJ2-3, with a weak D call TRBD2 (7 bases). This CDR3 spans 14 amino acids. Germline CDR1 reads KGHSH; CDR2 reads LQKENI. V lost 5 bases and J lost 7, with 16 bases in between. CDR3 sequence: CASSSGGPLNTQYF. CDR3 nucleotides: TGTGCCAGCTCATCCGGGGGGCCTCTGAATACGCAGTATTTT.

V and J are TRBV27 and TRBJ2-1, with a possible D match to TRBD1 (7 bases). Germline V gives CDR1 MNHEY, CDR2 SMNVEV (reference sequence). This CDR3 comprises 17 residues. The germline V and J ends were trimmed by 0 bases and 7 bases, with 19 bases remaining between them. The CDR3 nucleotides read TGTGCCAGCAGTTTATCGGTGGCGGGACAGCAAATTAATGAGCAGTTCTTC. It yields the protein CASSLSVAGQQINEQFF.

V is TRBV19 and J is TRBJ2-7; D is possibly TRBD2 (6 bases). There are 16 residues in the CDR3. Germline lookup yields CDR1 LNHDA and CDR2 SQIVND (reference sequence). With 6 bases removed from V and 2 bases from J, the gap between germline ends came to 20 bases. CDR3 residues: CASSSSAAGRAYEQYF. The CDR3 DNA is TGTGCCAGTAGCTCCTCCGCGGCGGGAAGGGCCTACGAGCAGTACTTC.

J is TRBJ1-2 and V is TRBV28, with D possibly being TRBD1 (6 bases). The ends were cut back, 4 bases at V and 10 bases at J, with 13 bases in the middle. The CDR3 contains 12 residues. Germline V gene lookup returns CDR1 MDHEN and CDR2 SYDVKM. This CDR3 is CASSYRDLNYTF. The DNA for the CDR3 is TGTGCCAGCAGTTACAGGGATCTCAACTACACCTTC.

The chain uses TRBV12-3 or TRBV12-4 and TRBJ2-1; 8 nucleotides agree with TRBD1. The CDR3 has 13 residues. The junction had 7 bases not matched to a gene; V was cut back by 7 bases and J by 8 bases. CDR3: CASKRGQADEQFF. The CDR3 nucleotides read TGTGCCAGCAAACGGGGACAGGCGGATGAGCAGTTCTTC.

The V gene is TRBV9, the J gene TRBJ2-3; maybe TRBD1 (5 bases). Germline lookup yields CDR1 SGDLS and CDR2 YYNGEE. Trimming shortened V by 5 bases and J by 2 bases, and 15 bases separated the two germline ends. The CDR3 covers 15 residues. The CDR3 here is CASSQGVWVTDTQYF. CDR3 DNA sequence: TGTGCCAGCAGTCAAGGGGTGTGGGTCACAGATACGCAGTATTTT.